This T cell receptor (beta chain) was profiled in a study of T-cell reconstitution after alpha-beta-depleted transplantation in children. Overall study results and limits: Reported findings indicate that, about two months after transplant, alpha-beta T cells came from several hundred expanded clones, which were derived from non-depleted graft cells.

This sample's TCRbeta library carried unique molecular identifier barcodes. MiXCR, run by TCRdb on the PCR reads, gives a single entry per CDR3 protein. This sample has roughly 570,000 distinct CDR3 sequences; 25% to 30% occur once, and the top ten carry approximately 39%. This clonotype was seen only a few times. Its antigen is as yet unknown. This CDR3 region has 16 residues. Trimming removed 3 bases from V and 0 bases from J; junction bases left unmatched: 4. Germline CDR1 is SGHRS and CDR2 is YFSETQ. The chain uses TRBV5-1 and TRBJ2-5; 11 bases line up with TRBD2. The sequence was collected from a boy under three years old with Wiskott-Aldrich syndrome, due to receive a stem cell transplant. Here the sequenced sample was PBMCs, taken before TCRalphabeta/CD19-depleted stem cell transplant. The CDR3 loop is CASSSGLAGYQETQYF. CDR3 DNA: TGCGCCAGCAGCTCCGGACTAGCGGGCTACCAAGAGACCCAGTACTTC.